The 22 T cell receptor beta chains given below trace back to one sample, sequenced in a study of identical twins. TCRdb passed the 5' RACE reads through MiXCR, listing each CDR3 protein once. This sample carries more than 1.5 million distinct CDR3 sequences, around 33% of them seen once, and the ten largest clones take around 0.25%. Specimen: cord blood. These receptors all come from a newborn girl in good health.

V is TRBV18 and J is TRBJ1-5; 8 bases line up with TRBD1. The length of the CDR3 is 15 residues. Unmatched junction bases numbered 5, after V lost 0 bases and J lost 7 bases. The germline V gene has CDR1 KGHSH and CDR2 LQKENI. In DNA, the CDR3 is TGTGCCAGCTCACCACCGGGACAGGTATCACAGCCCCAGCATTTT. Its translation: CASSPPGQVSQPQHF.

The table lists this clonotype with a few counts. This sequence joins TRBV20-1 and TRBJ1-2; weak D call: TRBD1 (6 bases). The CDR3 consists of 12 residues. Germline V lookup: CDR1 DFQATT, CDR2 SNEGSKA (reference sequence). Trimming shortened V by 5 bases and J by 5 bases, and 12 bases separated the two germline ends. The CDR3 here is CSAPGTLYGYTF. DNA for the CDR3: TGCAGTGCTCCCGGGACATTGTATGGCTACACCTTC.

The sample holds a few counts of this clonotype. The V call is TRBV6-6, the J call TRBJ1-5; no firm D call. V lost 7 bases and J 4 bases, leaving 11 bases between the germline ends. Germline V CDR1 and CDR2: MNHNY, SVGAGI (reference sequence). This CDR3 contains 13 residues. CDR3 amino acids: CASTNGVNQPQHF. DNA for the CDR3: TGTGCCAGCACCAACGGGGTAAATCAGCCCCAGCATTTT.

The chain recombines TRBV14 with TRBJ1-2; D unclear. Germline V CDR1 and CDR2: SGHDN, FVKESK. The CDR3 spans 14 residues. The V end was cut by 11 bases, the J end by 6 bases, with 22 bases between. CDR3 bases: TGTGCCGCCCTCAAAGTGGCCTCCTCCCATGGCTACACCTTC. Translation gives CAALKVASSHGYTF.

This clonotype was detected only a few times. The CDR3, as DNA: TGTGCCAGCAGCTTAGGGGTATTTGGGACAGGGGGAAGTGAGCAGTTCTTC. Its protein product is CASSLGVFGTGGSEQFF. The chain recombines TRBV11-3 with TRBJ2-1, with 11 nucleotides matching TRBD1. CDR3 size: 17 residues. V lost 1 base and J lost 9; bases outside the gene matches: 11. Germline V gene sequence: CDR1 SGHNT, CDR2 YENEEA.

This clonotype was detected once. Compared with germline, one end of the junction differs, possibly owing to a read error. The CDR3 DNA reads as TGCAGTGCTAAGAGGGGGAATTCACCCCACCACTTT. This translates into CSAKRGNSPHHF. This chain joins TRBV20-1 and TRBJ1-6; D possibly corresponds to TRBD1 (6 bases). The CDR3 length is 12 residues. The germline V gene encodes CDR1 DFQATT and CDR2 SNEGSKA (reference sequence).

This clonotype has more than one count but fewer than ten. This chain links TRBV21-1 with TRBJ2-5; no check of the table's D call, TRBD1, against the DNA was made. TRBV21-1 is marked as a pseudogene. The CDR3 totals 17 residues. CDR3 sequence: CASSNPPIEGAEETQYF. The CDR3 nucleotides read TGTGCCAGCAGCAACCCACCGATTGAGGGGGCGGAGGAGACCCAGTACTTC.

The J gene is TRBJ1-2, the V gene TRBV20-1, with 7 bases identical to TRBD1. The CDR3 contains 14 residues. V lost 3 bases and J lost 4; bases outside the gene matches: 8. Germline values: CDR1 DFQATT, CDR2 SNEGSKA (reference sequence). The CDR3: CSASPEGAGYGYTF. In DNA, the CDR3 is TGCAGTGCTAGCCCAGAGGGGGCCGGCTATGGCTACACCTTC.

This clonotype was observed a few times. The chain carries TRBV28 and TRBJ2-1; 7 positions agree with TRBD2. In germline, CDR1 is MDHEN, CDR2 SYDVKM. With V trimmed by 3 bases and J by 5 bases, 10 bases remained unmatched. The CDR3 consists of 16 residues. CDR3 sequence: CASSLARASGHNEQFF. The CDR3, as DNA: TGTGCCAGCAGTTTGGCTCGGGCTAGCGGCCACAATGAGCAGTTCTTC.

This clonotype was found once. The chain links TRBV19 to TRBJ1-2, with TRBD1 matching over 7 bases. The J segment lost 4 bases and the V segment lost 0 bases, leaving 2 bases of the junction unmatched. This CDR3 has 14 residues. Germline CDR1 and CDR2: LNHDA and SQIVND (reference sequence). The CDR3 sequence: CASSIEGTVYGYTF. DNA of the CDR3: TGTGCCAGTAGTATAGAAGGGACAGTCTATGGCTACACCTTC.

There are many counts of this clonotype. Here the CDR3 reads CASSLVRKETQYF. Written as DNA, the CDR3 is TGTGCCAGCAGTTTAGTCCGGAAAGAGACCCAGTACTTC. This chain joins TRBV12-3 or TRBV12-4 and TRBJ2-5; no firm D call. V lost 1 base and J lost 3, with 6 bases in between. There are 13 residues in the CDR3.

This sequence joins TRBV25-1 and TRBJ1-2; possible D gene TRBD1, 5 bases. CDR1 is MGHDK, CDR2 SYGVNS, per germline. This CDR3 contains 12 residues. The V end lost 0 bases, the J end lost 7 bases, and 6 bases lay between the germline ends. The CDR3 sequence is CASSEYGGGYTF. The CDR3 DNA is TGTGCCAGCAGTGAATACGGGGGTGGCTACACCTTC.

V usage is TRBV18 and J usage is TRBJ2-5, with D uncertain. The assigned J gene may be wrong: the sequence end matches TRBJ2-1 better. Germline assignment: CDR1 KGHSH and CDR2 LQKENI. CDR3 size: 13 residues. As DNA, the CDR3 is TGTGCCAGCTCACCGTCTTACCAAGAGACCCAGTTCTTC. Translating it yields CASSPSYQETQFF.

As to this clonotype: Since a much larger clone is just one base distant, this may be a read error. The V call is TRBV7-9, the J call TRBJ2-1; no reliable D call. The length of the CDR3 is 14 residues. Germline-derived CDR1 and CDR2 are SEHNR and FQNEAQ (reference sequence). This chain's CDR3 is CSSSSDASYNEQFF. In DNA form, the CDR3 reads TGTTCCAGCAGCTCAGACGCGTCCTACAATGAGCAGTTCTTC.

In the case of this clonotype: Sequence at one end of the junction differs from germline and may be a read error. V is TRBV28 and J is TRBJ1-6; D not certain. Germline CDR1 MDHEN, CDR2 SYDVKM. The CDR3 consists of 14 residues. CDR3 nucleotides: TGTGCCAGCAGTTTCCCCGGTAGGAATTCACCCCCCCACTTT. Its protein is CASSFPGRNSPPHF.

The chain couples TRBV25-1 to TRBJ2-1, with TRBD2 identical over 12 bases. Losses at the gene ends were 3 bases for V and 5 bases for J; bases not matched to a gene: 8. The CDR3 loop spans 17 amino acids. Germline CDR1 is MGHDK and CDR2 is SYGVNS. The CDR3 here is CASSDRTSGISNNEQFF. CDR3 bases: TGTGCCAGCAGTGACCGGACTAGCGGGATCAGTAACAATGAGCAGTTCTTC.

The table lists this clonotype with a few counts. This chain uses TRBV11-2 with TRBJ1-1; TRBD1 matches at 11 bases. Trimming at V came to 2 bases and at J to 4 bases, leaving 15 bases not matched to a gene. The CDR3 sequence is 19 residues long. Per the germline V gene, CDR1 is SGHAT and CDR2 is FQNNGV. This CDR3 reads CASSLSLGRTGGGSTEAFF. CDR3 in DNA: TGTGCCAGCAGCTTAAGTCTGGGGCGGACAGGGGGCGGAAGCACTGAAGCTTTCTTT.

The chain's CDR3 is CASSPGQEIILTEAFF. CDR3 bases: TGTGCCAGCAGTCCCGGACAGGAGATTATACTAACTGAAGCTTTCTTT. The chain recombines TRBV28 with TRBJ1-1; 7 bases map to TRBD1. This CDR3 is built from 16 residues. Germline CDR1 is MDHEN and CDR2 is SYDVKM. With 5 bases clipped from V and 5 bases from J, the junction kept 14 bases outside the gene matches.

This clonotype was counted only a few times. The CDR3 coding sequence is TGCGCCAGCAGCCAAGTCGTCGGCTCAGCCTACGAGCAGTACTTC. Protein sequence: CASSQVVGSAYEQYF. The rearrangement uses TRBV4-1 and TRBJ2-7; D unclear. V was trimmed by 1 base and J by 2 bases, leaving 12 bases between them. Germline V lookup: CDR1 MGHRA, CDR2 YSYEKL. The CDR3 is made up of 15 amino acids.

In the case of this clonotype: The junction departs from germline at one end; a sequencing error may be responsible. V is TRBV16 and J is TRBJ2-1; unclear D gene. The germline V gene has CDR1 KGHSY and CDR2 FQNENV. CDR3 length: 11 amino acids. The DNA of the CDR3 is TGTGCCAGCAACCAAACGTATGAGCAGTTCTTC. Amino acid sequence: CASNQTYEQFF.

Only a few counts were recorded for this clonotype. This chain uses TRBV12-3 or TRBV12-4 with TRBJ1-5, with D tentatively TRBD1 (6 bases). Trimming stripped 7 bases from V and 4 bases from J, with 11 bases between. The CDR3 sequence is 13 residues long. The CDR3 here is CASTLGGNQPQHF. CDR3 nucleotides: TGTGCCAGCACCCTAGGGGGGAATCAGCCCCAGCATTTT.

J is TRBJ2-4 and V is TRBV5-6; D might be TRBD1 or TRBD2, each matching 5 bases. The J call is in doubt because the DNA end fits TRBJ2-7 better. This CDR3 is built from 15 residues. Germline loops: CDR1 SGHDT, CDR2 YYEEEE. The CDR3 region has the DNA TGTGCCAGCAGCTTGAAAAATTGGGACGCCCCCGAGCAGTACTTC. Protein: CASSLKNWDAPEQYF.